This TCR beta chain was sequenced for a study of blood T cell repertoires in COVID-19. Looking at the study overall: Italy, Spain and the United States were the sources of the convalescent and acute COVID-19 samples. From T cells, B-cell-depleted T cells, or PBMCs came the material, which was cDNA or gDNA.

Original data processing: Reference gene primers were amplified, and this amplification served to estimate nucleated cell counts. Sequencing was performed with immunoSEQ multiplex PCR; in TCRdb, only in-frame clones are kept and a portion is missing. V, J and clone size reflect that table, while D and trimming were determined from the DNA. Counted here are 250,000 to 350,000 clones, under 90% occurring once; the ten biggest clones make up roughly 0.92%. Germline V gene data show CDR1 as KGHDR and CDR2 as SFDVKD. This CDR3 spans 17 amino acids. V gave up 3 bases and J gave up 7 bases; unmatched junction bases: 7.

Sequenced input: peripheral blood. The TCR comes from a woman aged 40 to 49 who had recovered from COVID-19. This chain joins TRBV24-1 and TRBJ2-1; 14 bases fit TRBD2. The CDR3: CATSDGTSGRTANEQFF. For the CDR3, the DNA is TGTGCCACCAGTGATGGGACTAGCGGGAGAACGGCGAATGAGCAGTTCTTC.